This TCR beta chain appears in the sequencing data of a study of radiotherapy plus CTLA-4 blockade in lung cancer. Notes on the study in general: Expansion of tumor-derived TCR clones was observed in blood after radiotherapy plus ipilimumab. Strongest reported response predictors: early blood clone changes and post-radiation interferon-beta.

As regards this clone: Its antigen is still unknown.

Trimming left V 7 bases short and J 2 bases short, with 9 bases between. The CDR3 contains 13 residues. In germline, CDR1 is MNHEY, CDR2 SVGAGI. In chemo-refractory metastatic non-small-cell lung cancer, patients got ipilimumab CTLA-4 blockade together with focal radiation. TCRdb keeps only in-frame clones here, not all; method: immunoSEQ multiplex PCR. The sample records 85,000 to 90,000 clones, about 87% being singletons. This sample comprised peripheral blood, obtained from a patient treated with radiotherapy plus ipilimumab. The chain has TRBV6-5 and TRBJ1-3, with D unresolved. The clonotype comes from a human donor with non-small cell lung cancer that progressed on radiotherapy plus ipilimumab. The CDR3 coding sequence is TGTGCCAGCACTTCGGAGACTGGAAACACCATATATTTT. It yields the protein CASTSETGNTIYF.